A selection of T cell receptor beta chains follows, all from one sample in a study of cytomegalovirus exposure and HLA in healthy donors. Sequenced by immunoSEQ multiplex PCR; TCRdb stores in-frame clones only, minus some. This table has 150,000 to 200,000 clones, 60% to 80% appearing once. The sequenced sample was PBMCs. These TCRs come from a woman between 35 and 50 years old in good health and CMV-seropositive. Both conserved end residues are part of each CDR3. The order of the fields is V gene, D gene, J gene, clone size, CDR3 protein, CDR3 DNA. A D gene is named only where the DNA matches it firmly. Where a row states a size, it is once, few, many or the class of an expanded clone; other rows omit it.

v_call: TRBV7-8; d_call: TRBD1; j_call: TRBJ2-7; clone_size: -; cdr3_aa: CASSLVGQGTVDEQYF; cdr3_nt: TGTGCCAGCAGCTTAGTCGGACAGGGGACGGTGGACGAGCAGTACTTC
v_call: TRBV7-9; d_call: -; j_call: TRBJ2-3; clone_size: -; cdr3_aa: CASSLRWGPSTDTQYF; cdr3_nt: TGTGCCAGCAGCTTAAGGTGGGGGCCGAGCACAGATACGCAGTATTTT
v_call: TRBV28; d_call: -; j_call: TRBJ1-6; clone_size: -; cdr3_aa: CASSLPGFNSPLHF; cdr3_nt: TGTGCCAGCAGTTTACCAGGTTTCAATTCACCCCTCCACTTT
v_call: TRBV30; d_call: -; j_call: TRBJ1-1; clone_size: few; cdr3_aa: CAWSEMLYTEAFF; cdr3_nt: TGTGCCTGGAGCGAGATGCTGTACACTGAAGCTTTCTTT
v_call: TRBV5-1; d_call: TRBD2; j_call: TRBJ2-5; clone_size: -; cdr3_aa: CASRRTSWETQYF; cdr3_nt: TGCGCCAGCAGGCGGACTAGCTGGGAGACCCAGTACTTC
v_call: TRBV4-1; d_call: -; j_call: TRBJ2-1; clone_size: -; cdr3_aa: CASSQDRGRRNEQFF; cdr3_nt: TGCGCCAGCAGCCAAGATCGGGGTAGACGCAATGAGCAGTTCTTC
v_call: TRBV6-1; d_call: -; j_call: TRBJ1-6; clone_size: -; cdr3_aa: CASSEWGGSSYNSPLHF; cdr3_nt: TGTGCCAGCAGTGAATGGGGAGGGAGCTCCTATAATTCACCCCTCCACTTT
v_call: TRBV5-4; d_call: TRBD1; j_call: TRBJ2-7; clone_size: -; cdr3_aa: CASSFRTGSAEQYF; cdr3_nt: TGTGCCAGCAGCTTCCGGACAGGGAGTGCCGAGCAGTACTTC
v_call: TRBV28; d_call: TRBD1; j_call: TRBJ2-2; clone_size: -; cdr3_aa: CASRDARGRIWELFF; cdr3_nt: TGTGCCAGCAGGGATGCCAGGGGGCGAATCTGGGAGCTGTTTTTT
v_call: TRBV5-1; d_call: TRBD2; j_call: TRBJ2-5; clone_size: -; cdr3_aa: CASSQGTSSQTQYF; cdr3_nt: TGCGCCAGCAGCCAGGGGACTAGCTCGCAGACCCAGTACTTC
v_call: TRBV27; d_call: TRBD2; j_call: TRBJ2-3; clone_size: -; cdr3_aa: CASSLFFRLAGHTDTQYF; cdr3_nt: TGTGCCAGCAGTTTATTTTTCCGACTAGCGGGACACACAGATACGCAGTATTTT
v_call: TRBV7-9; d_call: -; j_call: TRBJ1-1; clone_size: -; cdr3_aa: CASSLIPGGNTEAFF; cdr3_nt: TGTGCCAGCAGCTTAATTCCGGGGGGGAACACTGAAGCTTTCTTT
v_call: TRBV7-6; d_call: TRBD2; j_call: TRBJ2-3; clone_size: -; cdr3_aa: CASRDSGFTDTQYF; cdr3_nt: TGTGCCAGCAGAGATAGCGGGTTCACAGATACGCAGTATTTT
v_call: TRBV7-2; d_call: -; j_call: TRBJ2-7; clone_size: -; cdr3_aa: CASSLASHLLAYEQYF; cdr3_nt: TGTGCCAGCAGCTTGGCATCGCATCTACTAGCCTACGAGCAGTACTTC
v_call: TRBV19; d_call: TRBD2; j_call: TRBJ2-7; clone_size: -; cdr3_aa: CGAGGSGEQYF; cdr3_nt: TGTGGAGCGGGGGGTTCGGGAGAGCAGTACTTC
v_call: TRBV19; d_call: -; j_call: TRBJ1-5; clone_size: -; cdr3_aa: CASSTYGNSNQPQRF; cdr3_nt: TGTGCCAGTAGTACCTACGGGAATAGCAATCAGCCCCAGCGTTTT
v_call: TRBV5-6; d_call: TRBD2; j_call: TRBJ2-3; clone_size: few; cdr3_aa: CASSLVGGSDTQYF; cdr3_nt: TGTGCCAGCAGCTTGGTGGGGGGGTCAGATACGCAGTATTTT
v_call: TRBV5-4; d_call: TRBD1; j_call: TRBJ2-5; clone_size: -; cdr3_aa: CASSPGGQGKETQYF; cdr3_nt: TGTGCCAGCAGCCCAGGGGGACAGGGAAAAGAGACCCAGTACTTC
v_call: TRBV7-8; d_call: -; j_call: TRBJ1-6; clone_size: -; cdr3_aa: CASSLRQGKSPLHF; cdr3_nt: TGTGCCAGCAGCTTAAGGCAGGGTAAATCACCCCTCCACTTT
v_call: TRBV18; d_call: -; j_call: TRBJ2-5; clone_size: few; cdr3_aa: CASSIRAGETQYF; cdr3_nt: TGTGCCAGCTCTATACGGGCAGGGGAGACCCAGTACTTC
v_call: TRBV7-2; d_call: -; j_call: TRBJ2-7; clone_size: -; cdr3_aa: CASSLAGTAGEQYF; cdr3_nt: TGTGCCAGCAGCTTAGCCGGGACAGCGGGCGAGCAGTACTTC
v_call: TRBV27; d_call: -; j_call: TRBJ2-7; clone_size: -; cdr3_aa: CASSPNFIYRVSSYEQYF; cdr3_nt: TGTGCCAGCAGTCCTAACTTTATCTACCGGGTTAGCTCCTACGAGCAGTACTTC
v_call: TRBV5-8; d_call: TRBD1; j_call: TRBJ2-1; clone_size: -; cdr3_aa: CASSLVGTGEDNEQFF; cdr3_nt: TGTGCCAGCAGCTTGGTGGGGACAGGGGAAGACAATGAGCAGTTCTTC
v_call: TRBV30; d_call: -; j_call: TRBJ2-1; clone_size: -; cdr3_aa: CACSVSSYNEQFF; cdr3_nt: TGTGCCTGCAGCGTTAGCTCCTACAATGAGCAGTTCTTC
v_call: TRBV7-9; d_call: -; j_call: TRBJ1-2; clone_size: -; cdr3_aa: CASSSPQVYTF; cdr3_nt: TGTGCCAGCAGCTCACCACAAGTTTACACCTTC
v_call: TRBV28; d_call: -; j_call: TRBJ2-5; clone_size: -; cdr3_aa: CASSFHGGQIQETQYF; cdr3_nt: TGTGCCAGTAGTTTTCACGGCGGGCAGATCCAAGAGACCCAGTACTTC
v_call: TRBV29-1; d_call: -; j_call: TRBJ2-1; clone_size: -; cdr3_aa: CSVREGGYNEQFF; cdr3_nt: TGCAGCGTCCGCGAGGGCGGGTACAATGAGCAGTTCTTC
v_call: TRBV5-6; d_call: -; j_call: TRBJ2-2; clone_size: -; cdr3_aa: CASSLYRVNTGELFF; cdr3_nt: TGTGCCAGCAGCTTGTACAGGGTAAATACCGGGGAGCTGTTTTTT
v_call: TRBV29-1; d_call: TRBD1; j_call: TRBJ2-7; clone_size: once; cdr3_aa: CSVEGQGHYEQYF; cdr3_nt: TGCAGCGTTGAAGGACAGGGCCACTACGAGCAGTACTTC
v_call: TRBV5-6; d_call: TRBD1; j_call: TRBJ2-7; clone_size: -; cdr3_aa: CASSLGGTGSYEQYF; cdr3_nt: TGTGCCAGCAGCCTGGGCGGGACAGGGTCCTACGAGCAGTACTTC
v_call: TRBV6-6; d_call: -; j_call: TRBJ1-1; clone_size: few; cdr3_aa: CASTPVGANTEAFF; cdr3_nt: TGTGCCAGCACTCCGGTGGGGGCGAACACTGAAGCTTTCTTT
v_call: TRBV30; d_call: -; j_call: TRBJ2-2; clone_size: -; cdr3_aa: CAWRGAASTGELFF; cdr3_nt: TGTGCCTGGAGGGGGGCAGCGTCCACCGGGGAGCTGTTTTTT
v_call: TRBV15; d_call: -; j_call: TRBJ2-3; clone_size: once; cdr3_aa: CATSHLQDTQYF; cdr3_nt: TGTGCCACCAGCCACCTTCAGGATACGCAGTATTTT
v_call: TRBV5-5; d_call: TRBD2; j_call: TRBJ2-1; clone_size: -; cdr3_aa: CASSLELLLAGGPSEQFF; cdr3_nt: TGTGCCAGCAGCTTGGAATTATTACTAGCGGGAGGGCCAAGTGAGCAGTTCTTC
v_call: TRBV5-4; d_call: -; j_call: TRBJ2-3; clone_size: -; cdr3_aa: CASSRPGDDTQYF; cdr3_nt: TGTGCCAGCAGCCGACCGGGAGATGATACGCAGTATTTT
v_call: TRBV4-3; d_call: TRBD1; j_call: TRBJ2-7; clone_size: -; cdr3_aa: CASSQDRTGIYEQYF; cdr3_nt: TGCGCCAGCAGCCAAGATAGGACAGGGATCTACGAGCAGTACTTC
v_call: TRBV7-2; d_call: -; j_call: TRBJ2-7; clone_size: -; cdr3_aa: CASSLDGGPYEQYF; cdr3_nt: TGTGCCAGCAGCTTAGACGGAGGTCCCTACGAGCAGTACTTC
v_call: TRBV9; d_call: TRBD1; j_call: TRBJ2-2; clone_size: -; cdr3_aa: CASSAGDRNLVTGELFF; cdr3_nt: TGTGCCAGCAGCGCAGGGGACAGGAACTTGGTCACCGGGGAGCTGTTTTTT
v_call: TRBV21-1; d_call: -; j_call: TRBJ2-1; clone_size: -; cdr3_aa: CASSKGRPYRMYNEQFF; cdr3_nt: TGTGCCAGCAGCAAAGGTAGACCCTACAGGATGTACAATGAGCAGTTCTTC
v_call: TRBV2; d_call: -; j_call: TRBJ2-2; clone_size: -; cdr3_aa: CASSDRRANTGELFF; cdr3_nt: TGTGCCAGCAGTGATCGCAGGGCGAACACCGGGGAGCTGTTTTTT
v_call: TRBV14; d_call: TRBD2; j_call: TRBJ2-7; clone_size: -; cdr3_aa: CASSQASGRIYEQYF; cdr3_nt: TGTGCCAGCAGCCAGGCTAGCGGGAGGATCTACGAGCAGTACTTC
v_call: TRBV28; d_call: TRBD1; j_call: TRBJ1-2; clone_size: -; cdr3_aa: CASSPGQGANYGYTF; cdr3_nt: TGTGCCAGCAGTCCGGGACAGGGGGCTAACTATGGCTACACCTTC
v_call: TRBV28; d_call: -; j_call: TRBJ1-4; clone_size: -; cdr3_aa: CASSSLGLYREKLFF; cdr3_nt: TGTGCCAGCAGTTCTTTAGGGCTTTACAGGGAAAAACTGTTTTTT
v_call: TRBV11-2; d_call: TRBD2; j_call: TRBJ2-1; clone_size: -; cdr3_aa: CASSPRAGGPGEQFF; cdr3_nt: TGTGCCAGCAGCCCACGTGCGGGAGGGCCGGGGGAGCAGTTCTTC
v_call: TRBV6-5; d_call: TRBD2; j_call: TRBJ2-2; clone_size: once; cdr3_aa: CASSKGGRGGELFF; cdr3_nt: TGTGCCAGCTCGAAGGGCGGGAGAGGCGGGGAGCTGTTTTTT
v_call: TRBV6-1; d_call: TRBD1; j_call: TRBJ2-1; clone_size: few; cdr3_aa: CASSSDRGQKDEQFF; cdr3_nt: TGTGCCAGCAGCTCGGACAGGGGGCAGAAAGATGAGCAGTTCTTC